This entry concerns a single TCR beta chain. As yet, its antigen is unknown. The germline gene is not matched at one end of the junction; a read error may be the cause. This CDR3 comprises 13 residues. Germline CDR1 is MNHEY and CDR2 is SMNVEV (reference sequence). These data come from a study of memory CD8 T cells in hepatitis C reinfection. Study-wide context: HCV reinfection: RNA-positive following two negative tests at least 60 days apart. Between 12 and 24 weeks after reinfection detection, late samples were drawn.

The protocol was immunoSEQ multiplex PCR, while the TCRdb copy is restricted to in-frame clones and leaves out a portion. The data show about 46,000 clones, 89% seen once. Study results and limitations: Only a few donors prevented definitive conclusions about public clonotypes.

Time point indicated: late/post reinfection, 12 to 24 weeks after detection. Sorted cells were sequenced directly ex vivo without any in vitro expansion. Total naive CD8 T cells were sorted as viable CD3+ CD8+ CD45RO- cells from a couple of donors. Specimen: naive CD8+ T cells sorted from blood. The chain joins TRBV27 to TRBJ1-5; D not certain. The sequence was obtained from a man between 18 and 29 years old with hepatitis C virus infection. CDR3 amino acids: CASSFGRNPPQHF. CDR3 nucleotides: TGTGCCAGCAGTTTTGGCAGAAATCCGCCCCAGCATTTT.